This TCR beta chain originates from a study of neurological immune-mediated disorders (dated by TCRdb to about 2019). Study-wide context: The study compared peripheral blood TCR-beta repertoires of HTLV-I-associated myelopathy (HAM/TSP) patients, multiple sclerosis patients and healthy controls using UMI-based sequencing. The approximately 110 TCR-beta libraries included longitudinal samples, technical triplicates and paired sorted CD4+ and CD8+ T-cell subsets alongside PBMC samples. Longitudinal HAM/TSP donors and healthy donors each had 3 time-points at intervals of 3-40 months. The cohort included some 68 subjects: about 14 with HAM/TSP, approximately 35 with multiple sclerosis, and around 20 healthy controls. Paper-wide results and their limitations: TCR clonal expansion was highest in HAM/TSP patients and lowest in MS patients, with MS patients falling below even healthy controls. Expanded clones from different subjects shared no identical CDR3 amino acid sequences, which suggests that TCR-beta repertoires were private in all groups.

In the paper's terms, the time point label means: longitudinal time-point 3. Healthy controls were blood bank volunteers in Maryland, USA. Libraries from unsorted PBMCs were made from 2 million PBMCs kept in RNAlater at -80 degrees C until RNA extraction. PBMCs were separated from peripheral blood using Ficoll-Hypaque density gradient centrifugation and then cryopreserved in liquid nitrogen. cDNA was synthesized by template-switch 5'RACE using a primer with a 10-nucleotide random unique molecular identifier that tagged each TCR transcript. Every sequencing run yielded over 170 million TCR-beta sequences covering 15-18 subjects. The RNeasy kit was used to extract total RNA. Using the KAPA Real-time Library Amplification kit, TCR-beta VDJ regions were amplified with primers for the TCR constant region and the 5'RACE anchor. A first PCR added sample indexes and Illumina adaptors, after which a second PCR increased the library yield. After purification with Ampure beads, the TCR product of roughly 650 bp was size-selected on a 2% E-gel SizeSelection system. Before pooling, library quality was assessed on a Bioanalyzer, concentration was determined with Qubit, and library quantification was performed with the Kapa Library Quantification kit. An Illumina HiSeq 2500 sequenced the libraries paired-end 2 x 150 bp. To increase sequence diversity, roughly 24-32% phiX was spiked into each library pool. The published analysis was carried out like this. Quality-filtered reads were processed with the UMI-based MiGEC pipeline, which removed over 75% of raw TCR sequences during error correction. IMGT germline references were used for aligning VDJ genes, and each clonotype was defined as a unique CDR3 amino acid sequence together with its V-J genes. VDJtools evaluated clonal expansion, Shannon diversity and CDR3 relatedness (CalcPairwiseDistances, ClusterSamples); CLCbio workbench built phylogenetic trees. Expanded clones were defined as having at least 8 unique UMIs, based on coefficient-of-variation modelling across technical triplicates. Through fastp at Q25 and MiXCR, TCRdb rebuilt clones from the public reads, retaining in-frame beta chains. Rows merge per CDR3 protein into single entries with the most common DNA and genes. These V and J calls rely on TCRdb rather than the paper's analysis. The sample profile shows about 53,000 distinct CDR3 sequences; approximately 9.2% of them were found once. 1.5% to 2% of the sample is held by the ten biggest clonotypes.

V is shortened by 5 bases, J by 7 bases, and the region joining them spans 6 bases. Inclusive of the bounding cysteine and phenylalanine, the CDR3 is 12 residues long. Only CDR3 DNA remains: 36 bases, in frame from the first base. This clonotype was seen repeatedly, ten times or more. This clone's antigen is unknown. No per-base quality is available; no much larger clone lies one base away. This sequence was found in a woman aged 40 to 50 in good health. Material for sequencing was PBMCs. Recombination connected TRBV12-3 or TRBV12-4 to TRBJ1-6; the D gene lacks a confident call. The DNA sequence is given as TGTGCCAGCAGTCCCGGGAATTCACCCCTCCACTTT. It translates as CASSPGNSPLHF.